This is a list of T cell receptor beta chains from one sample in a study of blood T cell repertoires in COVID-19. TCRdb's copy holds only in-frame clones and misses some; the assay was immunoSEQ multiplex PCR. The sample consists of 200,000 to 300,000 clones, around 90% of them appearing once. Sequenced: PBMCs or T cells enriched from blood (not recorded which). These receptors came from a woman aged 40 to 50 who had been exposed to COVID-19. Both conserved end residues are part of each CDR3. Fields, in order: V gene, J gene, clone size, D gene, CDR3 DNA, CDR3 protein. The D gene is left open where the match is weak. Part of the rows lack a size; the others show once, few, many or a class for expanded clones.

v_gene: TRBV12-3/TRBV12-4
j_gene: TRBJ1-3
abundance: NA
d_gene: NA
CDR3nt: TGTGCCAGCAGTTTCGGACAGAACACCATATATTTT
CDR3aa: CASSFGQNTIYF

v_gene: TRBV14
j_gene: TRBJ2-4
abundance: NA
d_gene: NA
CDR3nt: TGTGCCAGCAGCCAAGTAGGTGGTCCGCGGATTCAGTACTTC
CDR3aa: CASSQVGGPRIQYF

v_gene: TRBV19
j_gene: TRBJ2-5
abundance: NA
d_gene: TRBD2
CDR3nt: TGTGCCAGTAGTATAAAACTAGCGGGAGGAGCAGAGACCCAGTACTTC
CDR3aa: CASSIKLAGGAETQYF

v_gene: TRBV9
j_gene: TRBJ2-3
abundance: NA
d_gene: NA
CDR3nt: TGTGCCAGCAGCGTACAGGGACTGAGCACAGATACGCAGTATTTT
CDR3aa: CASSVQGLSTDTQYF

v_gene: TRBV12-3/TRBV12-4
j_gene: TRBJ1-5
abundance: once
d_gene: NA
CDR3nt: TGTGCCAGCAGTCCTGACAGGCAGCCCCAGCATTTT
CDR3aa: CASSPDRQPQHF

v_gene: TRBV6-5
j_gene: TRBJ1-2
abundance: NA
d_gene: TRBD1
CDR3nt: TGTGCCAGCAGTCGGACAGGCAGCTATGGCTACACCTTC
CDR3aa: CASSRTGSYGYTF

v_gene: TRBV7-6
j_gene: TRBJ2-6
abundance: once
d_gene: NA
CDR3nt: TGTGCCAGCAGCTTAGCGAGCTCTGGGGCCAACGTCCTGACTTTC
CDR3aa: CASSLASSGANVLTF

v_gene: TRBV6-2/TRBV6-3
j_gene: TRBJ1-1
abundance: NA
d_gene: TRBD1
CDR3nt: TGTGCCAGCAGTTCCCGACAGGGCAGCGGAGCTTTCTTT
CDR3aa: CASSSRQGSGAFF

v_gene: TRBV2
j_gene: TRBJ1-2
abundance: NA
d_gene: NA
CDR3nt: TGTGCCAGCAGTGAATTCGGGAGACCCACCACCTTC
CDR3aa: CASSEFGRPTTF

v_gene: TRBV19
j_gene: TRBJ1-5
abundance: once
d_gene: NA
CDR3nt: TGTGCCAGTAGTATAAGATGGGGGCTGTCGAGTCAGCCCCAGCATTTT
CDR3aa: CASSIRWGLSSQPQHF

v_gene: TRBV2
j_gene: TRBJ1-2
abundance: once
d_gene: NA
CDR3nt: TGTGCCAGCAGTGAACGGGGATCCAACTATGGCTACACCTTC
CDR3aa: CASSERGSNYGYTF

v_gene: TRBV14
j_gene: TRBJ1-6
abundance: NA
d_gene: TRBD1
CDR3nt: TGTGCCAGCAGCCAAGCACAGGGGGCGCGTGTTTCACCCCTCCACTTT
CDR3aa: CASSQAQGARVSPLHF

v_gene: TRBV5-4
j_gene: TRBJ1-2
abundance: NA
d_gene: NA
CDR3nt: TGTGCCAGCAGCTTGGTGGGACTGCAAGGCTACACCTTC
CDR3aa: CASSLVGLQGYTF

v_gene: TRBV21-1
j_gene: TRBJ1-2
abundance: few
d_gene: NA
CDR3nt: TGTGCCAGCAGCAAAGCTGCAGGGGGCGTCCTCTATGGCTACACCTTC
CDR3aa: CASSKAAGGVLYGYTF

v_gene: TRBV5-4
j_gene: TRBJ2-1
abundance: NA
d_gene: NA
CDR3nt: TGTGCCAGCAGCTTGAGGGCGTGGGTAGGGGACAATGAGCAGTTCTTC
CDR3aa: CASSLRAWVGDNEQFF

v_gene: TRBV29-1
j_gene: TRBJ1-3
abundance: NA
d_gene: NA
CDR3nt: TGCAGCGTTGTGGTCAGCTCTGGAAACACCATATATTTT
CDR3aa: CSVVVSSGNTIYF

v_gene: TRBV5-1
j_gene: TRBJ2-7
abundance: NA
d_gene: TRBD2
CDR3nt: TGCGCCAGCAGCTTCACTAGCGGCTCCTACGAGCAGTACTTC
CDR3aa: CASSFTSGSYEQYF

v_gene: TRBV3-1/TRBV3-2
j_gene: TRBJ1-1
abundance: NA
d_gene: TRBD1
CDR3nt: TGTGCCAGCACCCGCCGCCGGGACAGGGGGACGAACACTGAAGCTTTCTTT
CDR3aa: CASTRRRDRGTNTEAFF

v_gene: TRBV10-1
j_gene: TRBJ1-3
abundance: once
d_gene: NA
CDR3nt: TGCGCCAGCAGTGACAAGGGGTGTGGAAACACCATATATTTT
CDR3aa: CASSDKGCGNTIYF

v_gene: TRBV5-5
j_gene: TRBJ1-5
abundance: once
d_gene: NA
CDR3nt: TGTGCCAGCAGCTTGGCCTTGGACAGCCTAGAGCCCCAGCATTTT
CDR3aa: CASSLALDSLEPQHF

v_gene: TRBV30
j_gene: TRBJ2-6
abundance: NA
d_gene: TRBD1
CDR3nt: TGTGCCTTGTCACAGGGGTCCGGGGCCAACGTCCTGACTTTC
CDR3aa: CALSQGSGANVLTF

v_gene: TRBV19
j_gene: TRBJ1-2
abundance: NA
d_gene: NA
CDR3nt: TGTGCCAGTAGTATTCTTCGCCCCCTTGAGGGAGGCTACACCTTC
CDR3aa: CASSILRPLEGGYTF

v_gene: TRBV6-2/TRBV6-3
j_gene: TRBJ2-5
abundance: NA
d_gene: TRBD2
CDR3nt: TGTGCCAGCAGTTACTGGGGAGGGGAGACCCAGTACTTC
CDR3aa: CASSYWGGETQYF

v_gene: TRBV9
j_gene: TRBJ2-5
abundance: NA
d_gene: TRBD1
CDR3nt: TGTGCCAGCAGCGTAGCTCTGGACAGGGGGCAAGAGACCCAGTACTTC
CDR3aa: CASSVALDRGQETQYF

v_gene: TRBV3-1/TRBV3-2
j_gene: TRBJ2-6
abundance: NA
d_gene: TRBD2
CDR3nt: TGTGCCAGCAGCCAAGGTTCTAACCTAGCGGGAGGTTCTGGGGCCAACGTCCTGACTTTC
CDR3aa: CASSQGSNLAGGSGANVLTF

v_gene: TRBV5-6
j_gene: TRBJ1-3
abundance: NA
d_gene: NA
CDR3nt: TGTGCCAGCAGCTTGGGCCATTCAGGGTTCGGTGGAAACACCATATATTTT
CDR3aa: CASSLGHSGFGGNTIYF

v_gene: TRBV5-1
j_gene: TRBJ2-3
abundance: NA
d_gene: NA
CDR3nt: TGCGCCAGCATATCCGGCGGGGTAGGCACAGATACGCAGTATTTT
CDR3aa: CASISGGVGTDTQYF

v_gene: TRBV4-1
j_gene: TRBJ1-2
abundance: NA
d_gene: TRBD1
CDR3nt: TGCGCCAGCAGCCAAGTGGGACAGGGTCCCTATGGCTACACCTTC
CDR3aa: CASSQVGQGPYGYTF

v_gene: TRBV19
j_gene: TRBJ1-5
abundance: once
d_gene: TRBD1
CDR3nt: TGTGCCAGTAGTGTAGGGACAGGGATAAGTCAGCCCCAGCATTTT
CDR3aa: CASSVGTGISQPQHF

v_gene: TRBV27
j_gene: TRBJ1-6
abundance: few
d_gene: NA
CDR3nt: TGTGCCAGCAGTGCTCGGCTAGGGGGTTCACCCCTCCACTTT
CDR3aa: CASSARLGGSPLHF

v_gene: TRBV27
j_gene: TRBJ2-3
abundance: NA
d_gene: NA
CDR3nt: TGTGCCAGCAGCCTCGTAATACCTCAGGGCACAGATACGCAGTATTTT
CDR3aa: CASSLVIPQGTDTQYF

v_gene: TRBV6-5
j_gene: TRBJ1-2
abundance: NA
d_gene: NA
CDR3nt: TGTGCCAGCAGTCGACCGGGGGTGGGAGGCTACACCTTC
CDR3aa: CASSRPGVGGYTF

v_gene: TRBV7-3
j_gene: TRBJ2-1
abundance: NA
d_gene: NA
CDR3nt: TGTGCCAGCAGCTTCGACAGAATAAATGAGCAGTTCTTC
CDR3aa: CASSFDRINEQFF

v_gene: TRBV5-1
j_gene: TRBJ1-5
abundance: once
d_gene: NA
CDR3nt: TGCGCCAGCAGCTTGGAAAGGGGTCAGCCCCAGCATTTT
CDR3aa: CASSLERGQPQHF

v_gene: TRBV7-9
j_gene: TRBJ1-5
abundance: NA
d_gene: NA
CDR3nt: TGTGCCAGCAGCCTATGCGGCCATGGGGAGTGTCAGCCCCAGCATTTT
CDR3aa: CASSLCGHGECQPQHF

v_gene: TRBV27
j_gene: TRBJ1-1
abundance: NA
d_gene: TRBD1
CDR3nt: TGTGCCAGCAGTTCAATCAGGGGGGAAGCTTTCTTT
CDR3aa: CASSSIRGEAFF

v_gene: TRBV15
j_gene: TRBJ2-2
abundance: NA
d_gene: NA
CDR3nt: TGTGCCACCATGACAGGGAACACCGGGGAGCTGTTTTTT
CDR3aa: CATMTGNTGELFF

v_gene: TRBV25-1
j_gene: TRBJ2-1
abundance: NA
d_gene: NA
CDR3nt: TGTGCCAGCAGTGGCCAGGGGGGAGCTGAGCAGTTCTTC
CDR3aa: CASSGQGGAEQFF

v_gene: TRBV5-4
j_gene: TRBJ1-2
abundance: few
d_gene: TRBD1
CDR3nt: TGTGCCAGCAGCTTGCCAGGGGGCTATGGCTACACCTTC
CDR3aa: CASSLPGGYGYTF

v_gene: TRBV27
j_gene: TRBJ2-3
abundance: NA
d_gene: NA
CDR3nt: TGTGCCAGCAGCCCCCTGGGGGGGCGCACAGATACGCAGTATTTT
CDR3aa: CASSPLGGRTDTQYF

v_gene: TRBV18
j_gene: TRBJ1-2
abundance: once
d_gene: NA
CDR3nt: TGTGCCAGCTCAGGTGGAGGGACTTGGCCGCCCTTCTATGGCTACACCTTC
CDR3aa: CASSGGGTWPPFYGYTF

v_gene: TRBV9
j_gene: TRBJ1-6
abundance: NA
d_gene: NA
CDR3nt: TGTGCCAGCAGCGCCAATCGGGACATACCAGACGTAATTAATTCACCCCTCCACTTT
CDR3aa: CASSANRDIPDVINSPLHF